This record covers a single T cell receptor beta chain. No antigen is known for it. The data derive from a study of shared clonotypes between healthy human individuals. The naive CD8 subset, CD45RO-negative cells positively selected for CCR7, excluded terminally differentiated effector memory CD45RA+ cells. Study-wide points: All-four-donor shared clonotypes had higher generation probabilities than non-shared clonotypes did.

The germline V gene has CDR1 SGHAT and CDR2 FQNNGV. Losses at the gene ends were 3 bases for V and 4 bases for J; bases not matched to a gene: 6. CDR3 size: 16 residues. Clones were read by immunoSEQ multiplex PCR, and TCRdb kept only the in-frame ones, dropping some. Here the sample spans about 820,000 clones, 85% to 95% being singletons. This chain joins TRBV11-2 and TRBJ2-1; 10 positions agree with TRBD2. Input material: naive CD8+ T cells sorted from blood. The sequence was collected from a man aged 30 to 39 in good health. The CDR3 DNA reads as TGTGCCAGCAGCTTGTCTAGCGGGAGACTTTACAATGAGCAGTTCTTC. It translates to CASSLSSGRLYNEQFF.